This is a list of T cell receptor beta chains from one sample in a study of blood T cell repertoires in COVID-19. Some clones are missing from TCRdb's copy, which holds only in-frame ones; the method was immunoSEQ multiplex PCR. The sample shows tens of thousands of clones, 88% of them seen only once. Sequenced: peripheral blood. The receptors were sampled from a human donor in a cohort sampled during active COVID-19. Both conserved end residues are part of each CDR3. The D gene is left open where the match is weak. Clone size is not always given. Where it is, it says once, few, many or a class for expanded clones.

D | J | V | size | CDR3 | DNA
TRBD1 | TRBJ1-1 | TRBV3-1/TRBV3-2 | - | CASSRIRDRGTVAFF | TGTGCCAGCAGCCGAATTCGGGACAGGGGCACCGTAGCTTTCTTT
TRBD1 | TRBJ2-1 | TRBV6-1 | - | CASSVGTGAPTYNEQFF | TGTGCCAGCAGTGTAGGGACAGGGGCCCCAACTTACAATGAGCAGTTCTTC
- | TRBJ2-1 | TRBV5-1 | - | CASSLAGNEQFF | TGCGCCAGCAGCTTGGCGGGTAATGAGCAGTTCTTC
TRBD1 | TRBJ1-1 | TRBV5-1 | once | CASSQGTGISEAFF | TGCGCCAGCAGCCAAGGGACAGGGATTTCTGAAGCTTTCTTT
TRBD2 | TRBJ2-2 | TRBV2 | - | CASTVFSGRRPGELFF | TGTGCCAGCACCGTATTTAGCGGGAGGCGCCCCGGGGAGCTGTTTTTT
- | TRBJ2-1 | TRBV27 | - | CASSFLATSSYNEQFF | TGTGCCAGCAGTTTCTTAGCGACCAGCTCCTACAATGAGCAGTTCTTC
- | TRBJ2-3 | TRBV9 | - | CASSVGRGDNTDTQYF | TGTGCCAGCAGCGTAGGTCGGGGGGACAACACAGATACGCAGTATTTT
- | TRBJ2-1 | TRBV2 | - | CASSGTWATYNEQFF | TGTGCCAGCAGTGGAACTTGGGCCACCTACAATGAGCAGTTCTTC
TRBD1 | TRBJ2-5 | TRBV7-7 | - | CASSQGQFQETQYF | TGTGCCAGCAGCCAGGGACAGTTTCAAGAGACCCAGTACTTC
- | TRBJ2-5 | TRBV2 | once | CASRDLRRGETQYF | TGTGCCAGCAGGGACCTAAGGCGGGGAGAGACCCAGTACTTC
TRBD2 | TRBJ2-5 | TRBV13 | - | CASSLGLSVGRALETQYF | TGTGCCAGCAGCTTAGGATTGTCGGTCGGGAGGGCCCTCGAGACCCAGTACTTC
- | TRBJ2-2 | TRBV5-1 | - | CASSPPQLDTGELFF | TGCGCCAGCAGCCCACCCCAACTAGACACCGGGGAGCTGTTTTTT
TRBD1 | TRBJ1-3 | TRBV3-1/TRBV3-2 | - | CASSQGQSSGNTIYF | TGTGCCAGCAGCCAGGGACAGAGCTCTGGAAACACCATATATTTT
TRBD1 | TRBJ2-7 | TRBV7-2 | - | CASSLAWTGSYEQYF | TGTGCCAGCAGCTTAGCTTGGACAGGCTCCTACGAGCAGTACTTC
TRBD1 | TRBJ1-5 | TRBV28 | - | CASSHSGTGIQPQHF | TGTGCCAGCAGTCATTCCGGGACAGGGATTCAGCCCCAGCATTTT
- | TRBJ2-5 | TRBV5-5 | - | CASSLVSNRARETQYF | TGTGCCAGCAGCTTAGTCTCGAATCGAGCTCGGGAGACCCAGTACTTC
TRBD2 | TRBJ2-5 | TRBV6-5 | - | CASSYWARSGGETQYF | TGTGCCAGCAGTTACTGGGCCAGGAGCGGGGGAGAGACCCAGTACTTC
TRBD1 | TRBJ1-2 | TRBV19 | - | CASSISPSYRQGLIAYGYTF | TGTGCCAGTAGTATATCCCCCTCTTACCGACAGGGTCTAATCGCCTATGGCTACACCTTC
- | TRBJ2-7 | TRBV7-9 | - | CASSLGHLGEQYF | TGTGCCAGCAGCTTAGGACACCTCGGCGAGCAGTACTTC
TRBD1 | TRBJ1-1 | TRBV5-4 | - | CASSLKGATEAFF | TGTGCCAGCAGCTTGAAGGGGGCAACTGAAGCTTTCTTT
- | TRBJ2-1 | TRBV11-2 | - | CASSISGVSNEQFF | TGTGCCAGCAGTATTTCGGGGGTTTCCAATGAGCAGTTCTTC
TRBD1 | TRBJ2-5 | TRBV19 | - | CASSIITGGPQETQYF | TGTGCCAGTAGTATAATAACAGGGGGGCCTCAAGAGACCCAGTACTTC
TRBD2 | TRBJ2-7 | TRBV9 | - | CASSVGPPGLAGYEQYF | TGTGCCAGCAGCGTAGGACCGCCGGGACTAGCGGGATACGAGCAGTACTTC
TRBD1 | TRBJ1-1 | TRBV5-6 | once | CASSLARQGNRNTEAFF | TGTGCCAGCAGCTTGGCGAGACAGGGGAACAGAAACACTGAAGCTTTCTTT
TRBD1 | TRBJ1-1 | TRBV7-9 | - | CASSPVQGGTEAFF | TGTGCCAGCAGCCCCGTTCAGGGGGGCACTGAAGCTTTCTTT
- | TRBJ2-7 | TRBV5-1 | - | CASRPHRDTGGYEQYF | TGCGCCAGCAGACCTCACCGGGACACGGGAGGCTACGAGCAGTACTTC